The 27 T cell receptor beta chains given below trace back to one sample, sequenced in a study of control samples from healthy donors and cancer patients. The repertoire was sequenced with immunoSEQ multiplex PCR; TCRdb's copy has only in-frame clones and lacks some. The table records 70,000 or so clones, around 95% of them present only once. The sample was blood. The receptors come from a middle-aged woman in good health.

J is TRBJ1-2 and V is TRBV6-5; a possible D gene is TRBD1 (6 bases). There are 16 residues in the CDR3. Germline V gene lookup returns CDR1 MNHEY and CDR2 SVGAGI. With 2 bases removed from V and 4 bases from J, the gap between germline ends came to 17 bases. CDR3 coding DNA: TGTGCCAGCAGTTACGATTGGGGGCAGGGTGTCTATGGCTACACCTTC. It specifies CASSYDWGQGVYGYTF.

V and J are TRBV19 and TRBJ2-1; 11 bases line up with TRBD1. Germline V CDR1 and CDR2: LNHDA, SQIVND (reference sequence). Trimming took 4 bases from V and 6 from J; bases not matched to a gene: 5. The CDR3 runs 15 residues. The CDR3 coding sequence is TGTGCCAGTAGTAGGACAGGGGGCGTAGGCAATGAGCAGTTCTTC. Its translation: CASSRTGGVGNEQFF.

The J gene is TRBJ1-1, the V gene TRBV6-2 or TRBV6-3; tentatively, D is TRBD1 (5 bases). Germline CDR1 MNHEY, CDR2 SVGEGT. The V and J ends lost 5 bases and 1 base respectively, with 20 bases between them. There are 17 residues in the CDR3. CDR3 DNA: TGTGCCAGCAGTCGCCAACGGGGCATGTTAAAGAACACTGAAGCTTTCTTT. Encoded protein: CASSRQRGMLKNTEAFF.

DNA of the CDR3: TGTGCCAGCTCAACAACAGGGGGAGATGAGCAGTTCTTC. Its translation: CASSTTGGDEQFF. The rearrangement joins TRBV18 to TRBJ2-1; 8 bases agree with TRBD1. This CDR3 region has 13 residues. The V gene's germline CDR1 is KGHSH and CDR2 LQKENI. J was trimmed by 8 bases and V by 5 bases; bases with no gene match: 5.

For the CDR3, the DNA is TGTGCCAGCAGCCCTTGGACAGGGAGCTCCTATAATTCACCCCTCCACTTT. Translation gives CASSPWTGSSYNSPLHF. The rearrangement links TRBV13 to TRBJ1-6; TRBD1 agrees at 8 bases. This CDR3 is 17 amino acids long. The V and J ends lost 5 bases and 0 bases, in that order; junction bases with no gene match: 6. From germline, CDR1 is PRHDT and CDR2 FYEKMQ (reference sequence).

Note on this clone: The junction departs from the called germline gene at one end, perhaps through a read error. The chain recombines TRBV29-1 with TRBJ1-1, with TRBD1 matching over 7 bases. Per germline, CDR1 SQVTM and CDR2 ANQGSEA. The length of the CDR3 is 15 residues. As DNA, the CDR3 is TGCAGCGTTAGAACGGGACAGTACATGAACTCTGAAGCTTTCTTT. Its protein is CSVRTGQYMNSEAFF.

The chain links TRBV9 to TRBJ1-2; TRBD1 might be the D (5 bases). The CDR3 contains 15 residues. CDR1 is SGDLS, CDR2 YYNGEE, per germline. Trimming removed 4 bases at V and 3 bases at J, with 16 bases between. The CDR3 spells CASSLAPGPHYGYTF. The CDR3 DNA sequence: TGTGCCAGCAGCTTAGCTCCGGGGCCACACTATGGCTACACCTTC. The variable domain in full, with the rest retrieved from reference TRBV9 and TRBJ1-2, is DSGVTQTPKHLITATGQRVTLRCSPRSGDLSVYWYQQSLDQGLQFLIQYYNGEERAKGNILERFSAQQFPDLHSELNLSSLELGDSALYFCASSLAPGPHYGYTFGSGTRLTVV.

The V gene is TRBV7-9, the J gene TRBJ1-4, with 8 bases that match TRBD1. V dropped 4 bases and J dropped 6; count of bases not matched to a gene: 4. The CDR3 length is 14 residues. The germline CDR1 and CDR2 sequences are SEHNR and FQNEAQ (reference sequence). CDR3 sequence: CASSSGQGYEKLFF. Written as DNA, the CDR3 is TGTGCCAGCAGCTCTGGACAGGGCTATGAAAAACTGTTTTTT.

This sequence joins TRBV5-1 and TRBJ1-1; D not certain. The CDR3 is made up of 14 amino acids. Deletions cut 0 bases from V and 1 base from J, with 7 bases between. The germline CDR1 and CDR2 sequences are SGHRS and YFSETQ. The CDR3 protein is CASSLDRPNTEAFF. For the CDR3, the DNA is TGCGCCAGCAGCTTGGACAGACCGAACACTGAAGCTTTCTTT.

The chain joins TRBV19 to TRBJ2-4; 8 nucleotides agree with TRBD1. CDR3 size: 15 residues. After removal of 9 bases from V and 3 bases from J, the junction contained 10 bases not matched to a gene. The V gene's germline CDR1 is LNHDA and CDR2 SQIVND (reference sequence). The CDR3 DNA sequence: TGTGCCAGCGCTCGGACAGGGACCGGCAAAAACATTCAGTACTTC. Translation: CASARTGTGKNIQYF.

The chain uses TRBV7-2 and TRBJ2-7; perhaps D is TRBD1 or TRBD2 (5 bases each). The V gene's germline CDR1 is SGHTA and CDR2 FQGNSA. The length of the CDR3 is 14 residues. Trimming removed 5 bases at V and 5 bases at J, with 16 bases between. The CDR3, as DNA: TGTGCCAGCAGCCGGGGACCGCCTGGCAACGAGCAGTACTTC. Translated: CASSRGPPGNEQYF.

This chain links TRBV11-2 with TRBJ1-2; weak D call: TRBD1 (5 bases). CDR1 SGHAT and CDR2 FQNNGV come from the germline V gene. Trimming took 8 bases from V and 0 from J, leaving 10 bases between them. The CDR3 covers 13 residues. In DNA, the CDR3 is TGTGCCAGCGCTTCGACAGCTAACTATGGCTACACCTTC. Translating gives CASASTANYGYTF.

The chain employs TRBV5-3 and TRBJ1-6; no definite D call. TRBV5-3 is noted as an ORF with a role that remains uncertain. This CDR3 contains 17 residues. Trimming took 2 bases from V and 2 from J, leaving 14 bases between them. The CDR3 protein is CARSFRKSTPYNSPLHF. The CDR3 DNA is TGTGCCAGAAGCTTTAGGAAGTCGACTCCCTATAATTCACCCCTCCACTTT.

This clone was detected once. The rearrangement links TRBV7-8 to TRBJ1-5; tentatively, D is TRBD1 (5 bases). Germline V lookup: CDR1 SGHVS, CDR2 FQNEAQ. The CDR3 loop spans 15 amino acids. V was pared by 5 bases and J by 7 bases, with 18 bases between. CDR3 nucleotides: TGTGCCAGCAGCCCCAGGAGAGACAGCCCACAGCCCCAGCATTTT. It yields the protein CASSPRRDSPQPQHF.

The gene calls are TRBV11-3 and TRBJ2-2, with 8 bases matching TRBD1. The ends lost 5 bases at V and 6 bases at J; junction bases unmatched: 8. This CDR3 spans 15 amino acids. CDR1 and CDR2 (germline): SGHNT, YENEEA. The CDR3 loop reads CASSRGQGTPGELFF. CDR3 DNA: TGTGCCAGCAGCCGAGGACAGGGAACCCCCGGGGAGCTGTTTTTT.

V is TRBV2 and J is TRBJ2-5; no firm D call. The CDR3 runs to 12 residues. Germline CDR1 reads SNHLY; CDR2 reads FYNNEI. The V and J ends lost 5 bases and 2 bases respectively, with 6 bases between them. CDR3 coding DNA: TGTGCCAGCAGTCCCAGACAAGAGACCCAGTACTTC. This encodes CASSPRQETQYF. Full variable domain (outside the CDR3, taken from reference TRBV2 and TRBJ2-5): EPEVTQTPSHQVTQMGQEVILRCVPISNHLYFYWYRQILGQKVEFLVSFYNNEISEKSEIFDDQFSVERPDGSNFTLKIRSTKLEDSAMYFCASSPRQETQYFGPGTRLLVL.

The chain links TRBV6-5 to TRBJ2-7; D uncertain. Germline values: CDR1 MNHEY, CDR2 SVGAGI. This CDR3 has 10 residues. V was trimmed by 7 bases and J by 5 bases, leaving 6 bases between them. CDR3 sequence reads: CASMRNEQYF. The CDR3 DNA is TGTGCCAGCATGAGGAACGAGCAGTACTTC.

This chain links TRBV3-1 (or the pseudogene TRBV3-2) with TRBJ2-3; D gene unclear. The germline CDR1 and CDR2 sequences are LGHDT and YNNKEL (reference sequence). The V and J ends lost 2 bases and 2 bases respectively, with 2 bases between them. The CDR3 totals 12 residues. CDR3 region: CASSQNTDTQYF. The CDR3 bases are TGTGCCAGCAGCCAAAACACAGATACGCAGTATTTT.

Notes on this clone: The junction departs from the called germline gene at one end, perhaps through a read error. V is TRBV18 and J is TRBJ1-6; D is perhaps TRBD1 (5 bases). The V gene's germline CDR1 is KGHSH and CDR2 LQKENI. The CDR3 is made up of 13 amino acids. The CDR3, as DNA: TGTGCCAGCTCACCACCTTCTGGGGCTGGATTCCTTTTT. Protein: CASSPPSGAGFLF.

This clone was seen a single time. V is TRBV7-8 and J is TRBJ1-1, with D perhaps TRBD1 (5 bases). CDR1 SGHVS and CDR2 FQNEAQ come from the germline V gene. The CDR3 sequence is 15 residues long. The V end lost 7 bases, the J end lost 2 bases, and 17 bases lay between the germline ends. DNA of the CDR3: TGTGCCAGCAACCCGACGGGGCAGGGTAACACTGAAGCTTTCTTT. This codes for CASNPTGQGNTEAFF.

This chain uses TRBV2 with TRBJ1-4, with D perhaps TRBD1 (5 bases). V was trimmed by 4 bases and J by 0 bases, leaving 12 bases between them. There are 16 residues in the CDR3. The germline gives CDR1 SNHLY, CDR2 FYNNEI. CDR3 nucleotide sequence: TGTGCCAGCAGTGGGGGGATCTCCTCAACTAATGAAAAACTGTTTTTT. This gives the protein CASSGGISSTNEKLFF. The full variable domain, its missing parts supplied by reference TRBV2 and TRBJ1-4, is EPEVTQTPSHQVTQMGQEVILRCVPISNHLYFYWYRQILGQKVEFLVSFYNNEISEKSEIFDDQFSVERPDGSNFTLKIRSTKLEDSAMYFCASSGGISSTNEKLFFGSGTQLSVL.

CDR3 residues: CASSQGRYGYTF. The CDR3 DNA is TGTGCCAGCAGTCAGGGCCGCTATGGCTACACCTTC. The V gene is TRBV11-2, the J gene TRBJ1-2; tentative D call: TRBD1 (5 bases). The CDR3 extends over 12 amino acids. V lost 6 bases to trimming and J lost 4 bases, with 9 bases between them. Germline V CDR1 and CDR2: SGHAT, FQNNGV.

The J gene is TRBJ2-2, the V gene TRBV29-1; D uncertain. V lost 4 bases to trimming and J lost 0 bases, with 9 bases between them. CDR3 size: 14 residues. Germline lookup yields CDR1 SQVTM and CDR2 ANQGSEA. The CDR3 DNA reads as TGCAGCGTTGGGACCCCGGCGAACACCGGGGAGCTGTTTTTT. The encoded protein is CSVGTPANTGELFF.

The chain has TRBV5-6 and TRBJ2-6; 7 nucleotides agree with TRBD1. From germline, CDR1 is SGHDT and CDR2 YYEEEE. Trimming took 1 base from V and 0 from J; bases not matched to a gene: 7. The CDR3 sequence is 18 residues long. Here the CDR3 DNA reads TGTGCCAGCAGCTTGCGTTGGGACAGCGCCTCTGGGGCCAACGTCCTGACTTTC. Protein: CASSLRWDSASGANVLTF.

This CDR3 reads CASSQAADYVFEQYF. DNA for the CDR3: TGTGCCAGCAGCCAAGCGGCCGATTACGTGTTCGAGCAGTACTTC. This sequence joins TRBV4-2 and TRBJ2-7; D remains ambiguous. This CDR3 region has 15 residues. Per germline, CDR1 LGHNA and CDR2 YNFKEQ. Deletions cut 1 base from V and 6 bases from J, with 16 bases between.

The chain links TRBV2 to TRBJ2-2; D is unresolved. Germline CDR1 reads SNHLY; CDR2 reads FYNNEI. The V and J ends lost 2 bases and 1 base respectively, with 5 bases between them. This CDR3 has 14 residues. The chain's CDR3 is CASSESENTGELFF. As DNA, the CDR3 is TGTGCCAGCAGTGAATCCGAGAACACCGGGGAGCTGTTTTTT.

This chain joins TRBV4-1 and TRBJ2-1, with a tentative D call TRBD2 (6 bases). There are 18 residues in the CDR3. V dropped 1 base and J dropped 4 bases, with 20 bases sitting between them. Germline V lookup: CDR1 MGHRA, CDR2 YSYEKL. CDR3 DNA: TGCGCCAGCAGCCAAGGGCTCCTAGCGAGATGGACTTACAATGAGCAGTTCTTC. This translates into CASSQGLLARWTYNEQFF.